What follows are 15 T cell receptor beta chains derived from one specimen sequenced in a study of blood T cell repertoires in COVID-19. Libraries were prepared by immunoSEQ multiplex PCR; TCRdb keeps only in-frame clonotypes and omits some of them. Of 150,000 to 200,000 clones listed, around 85% are singletons. Source material: peripheral blood. These receptors were taken from a woman aged 60-75 years with acute or convalescent COVID-19.

This clone has only a few counts. This chain links TRBV11-2 with TRBJ1-2; D not certain. The CDR3 length is 13 residues. Germline V CDR1 and CDR2: SGHAT, FQNNGV. The V and J ends lost 3 bases and 4 bases respectively, with 9 bases between them. The chain's CDR3 is CASSFDTFYGYTF. The CDR3 nucleotides are TGTGCCAGCAGCTTCGACACCTTCTATGGCTACACCTTC.

J is TRBJ2-1 and V is TRBV29-1; the match to TRBD1 covers 7 bases. Losses at the gene ends were 2 bases for V and 11 bases for J; bases not matched to a gene: 6. CDR1 is SQVTM, CDR2 ANQGSEA, per germline. CDR3 size: 12 residues. In DNA form, the CDR3 reads TGCAGCGTTGAACCCCGACAGGGTAAGCAGTTCTTC. Translated, it gives CSVEPRQGKQFF.

This rearrangement joins TRBV6-5 to TRBJ1-2, with 9 positions matching TRBD1. Unmatched junction bases numbered 5, after V lost 4 bases and J lost 5 bases. Germline CDR1 MNHEY, CDR2 SVGAGI. This CDR3 has 14 amino acids. The CDR3 sequence: CASSSGQGTYGYTF. The CDR3 DNA reads TGTGCCAGCAGTTCCGGACAGGGGACTTATGGCTACACCTTC.

V usage is TRBV25-1 and J usage is TRBJ2-2; D is unclear. Germline V gene sequence: CDR1 MGHDK, CDR2 SYGVNS. V was pared by 0 bases and J by 6 bases, with 8 bases between. CDR3 length: 14 amino acids. The CDR3 loop reads CASSEYVQAGELFF. The CDR3, as DNA: TGTGCCAGCAGTGAATATGTCCAGGCCGGGGAGCTGTTTTTT. Combining the CDR3 with reference TRBV25-1 and TRBJ2-2 gives the whole variable domain EADIYQTPRYLVIGTGKKITLECSQTMGHDKMYWYQQDPGMELHLIHYSYGVNSTEKGDLSSESTVSRIRTEHFPLTLESARPSHTSQYLCASSEYVQAGELFFGEGSRLTVL.

The V call is TRBV28, the J call TRBJ1-3; tentatively, D is TRBD1 (6 bases). The V end was cut by 6 bases, the J end by 1 base, with 10 bases between. The V gene's germline CDR1 is MDHEN and CDR2 SYDVKM. There are 14 residues in the CDR3. CDR3 sequence: CASSPGESGNTIYF. The CDR3 DNA reads as TGTGCCAGCAGCCCAGGGGAATCTGGAAACACCATATATTTT.

In its sample, this clone was seen a few times. The chain couples TRBV28 to TRBJ1-5, with TRBD1 as a possible D gene (5 bases). CDR3 length: 16 residues. V was pared by 6 bases and J by 2 bases, with 17 bases between. CDR1 is MDHEN, CDR2 SYDVKM, per germline. The CDR3 reads CASSPAWQGRNQPQHF. As DNA, the CDR3 is TGTGCCAGCAGCCCCGCCTGGCAGGGCCGCAATCAGCCCCAGCATTTT. The whole variable domain, filled in from reference TRBV28 and TRBJ1-5, reads DVKVTQSSRYLVKRTGEKVFLECVQDMDHENMFWYRQDPGLGLRLIYFSYDVKMKEKGDIPEGYSVSREKKERFSLILESASTNQTSMYLCASSPAWQGRNQPQHFGDGTRLSIL.

V and J are TRBV4-2 and TRBJ2-5; 8 nucleotides align to TRBD2. The length of the CDR3 is 15 residues. J gave up 5 bases and V 6 bases, and 11 bases lay outside the gene matches. CDR1 is LGHNA, CDR2 YNFKEQ, per germline. The CDR3 is CASSPELAGWETQYF. The CDR3 nucleotides are TGTGCCAGCAGTCCGGAGCTAGCGGGCTGGGAGACCCAGTACTTC.

The chain joins TRBV10-2 to TRBJ2-7; D possibly corresponds to TRBD2 (5 bases). The CDR3 contains 13 residues. CDR1 WSHSY and CDR2 SAAADI come from the germline V gene. Trimming removed 4 bases from V and 0 bases from J, with 7 bases in between. The CDR3 loop reads CASSAGISYEQYF. The CDR3 DNA sequence: TGCGCCAGCAGTGCGGGGATCTCCTACGAGCAGTACTTC.

J is TRBJ1-4 and V is TRBV19, with 7 bases that match TRBD1. The CDR3 has 15 residues. Germline V CDR1 and CDR2: LNHDA, SQIVND (reference sequence). Germline trimming cut 0 bases from V and 3 bases from J; bases unmatched to any gene: 1. CDR3 sequence: CASSIETGSNEKLFF. DNA for the CDR3: TGTGCCAGTAGTATAGAGACAGGGTCTAATGAAAAACTGTTTTTT. The entire variable domain, with the rest obtained from reference TRBV19 and TRBJ1-4, is as follows: DGGITQSPKYLFRKEGQNVTLSCEQNLNHDAMYWYRQDPGQGLRLIYYSQIVNDFQKGDIAEGYSVSREKKESFPLTVTSAQKNPTAFYLCASSIETGSNEKLFFGSGTQLSVL.

This clone appeared a few times. The rearrangement uses TRBV11-3 and TRBJ1-2, with D unresolved. This CDR3 has 12 amino acids. The V end lost 1 base, the J end lost 5 bases, and 5 bases lay between the germline ends. Germline CDR1 and CDR2: SGHNT and YENEEA. The CDR3 sequence: CASSLGGYGYTF. The DNA for the CDR3 is TGTGCCAGCAGCTTAGGCGGGTATGGCTACACCTTC.

The CDR3 coding sequence is TGCGCCAGCAGCTTCTCCGGACAAGATAAACCCTTCTCCTACGAGCAGTACTTC. Translation gives CASSFSGQDKPFSYEQYF. V and J are TRBV5-1 and TRBJ2-7; TRBD1 might be the D (5 bases). This CDR3 is 18 amino acids long. V was cut by 2 bases and J by 0 bases, with 21 bases left in between. CDR1 and CDR2 from the germline V gene are SGHRS and YFSETQ.

This clone turned up a few times. The rearrangement uses TRBV6-5 and TRBJ1-4; D gene unclear. The CDR3 extends over 15 amino acids. V lost 6 bases to trimming and J lost 0 bases, with 11 bases between them. Germline CDR1 MNHEY, CDR2 SVGAGI. Here the CDR3 reads CASRDYSATNEKLFF. The CDR3 DNA reads TGTGCCAGCAGAGATTACTCTGCAACTAATGAAAAACTGTTTTTT.

The chain uses TRBV2 and TRBJ2-1, with TRBD2 identical over 8 bases. Per the germline V gene, CDR1 is SNHLY and CDR2 is FYNNEI. Trimming cost V 6 bases and J 0 bases; bases outside gene matches: 1. The CDR3 sequence is 14 residues long. Here the CDR3 reads CASSGGGSYNEQFF. CDR3 DNA: TGTGCCAGCAGCGGGGGGGGCTCCTACAATGAGCAGTTCTTC.

CDR3: CATSDPGGGNYGYTF. CDR3 nucleotide sequence: TGTGCCACCAGTGACCCAGGGGGCGGTAACTATGGCTACACCTTC. The J gene is TRBJ1-2, the V gene TRBV24-1, with 8 bases fitting TRBD1. The CDR3 is 15 residues long. V was clipped by 4 bases and J by 1 base; unmatched bases: 4. Germline V gives CDR1 KGHDR, CDR2 SFDVKD.

CDR3 loop: CASSPTGYAQETQYF. CDR3 coding DNA: TGTGCCAGCAGCCCGACTGGCTACGCTCAAGAGACCCAGTACTTC. The chain couples TRBV7-3 to TRBJ2-5; D remains unclear. The V gene's germline CDR1 is SGHTA and CDR2 FQGTGA. The CDR3 sequence is 15 residues long. The V end was cut by 5 bases, the J end by 2 bases, with 15 bases between.